These 12 T cell receptor beta chains were sequenced from one sample in a study of T-cell reconstitution after alpha-beta-depleted transplantation in children (dated by TCRdb to 2015 to 2016). What the treatment or condition label conveys for this sample: allogeneic hematopoietic cell transplantation with graft depleted of TCRalphabeta T cells and CD19 B cells. The library relied on PCR. The instrument given in TCRdb is Illumina HiSeq 2500. TCR libraries were prepared with molecular barcoding, using unique molecular identifiers to normalize TCRbeta repertoire quantification. TCRdb reprocessing: public reads trimmed at Q25 with fastp, clones called with MiXCR, in-frame beta chains kept. Each entry is one CDR3 protein sequence, shown with its most common DNA and genes. This sample gives about 260,000 distinct CDR3 sequences in total; approximately 8.9% of them show up just once. Of the sample, 6.3% is held by the ten largest clones.

Here the sequenced sample was PBMCs, mostly from graft donor cells, taken 180 days after TCRalphabeta/CD19-depleted stem cell transplant. These receptors all come from a male patient between 10 and 17 years old who had a stem cell transplant for acute lymphoblastic leukemia, so the T cells may come from the graft donor.

This clonotype has at least ten counts. This sequence joins TRBV28 and TRBJ1-5; D possibly corresponds to TRBD1 (5 bases). V lost 5 bases, J lost 5 bases, and 16 bases lay in between. The CDR3 has 15 residues. The germline V gene encodes CDR1 MDHEN and CDR2 SYDVKM. The CDR3 sequence is CASSPSWQGHQPQHF. The CDR3 DNA reads as TGTGCCAGCAGTCCGTCTTGGCAGGGTCATCAGCCCCAGCATTTT.

There are many counts of this clonotype. The CDR3 bases are TGCGCCAGCAGCGTTGAAGAGACCCAGTACTTC. Amino acid sequence: CASSVEETQYF. J is TRBJ2-5 and V is TRBV5-1; D not resolved. V was pared by 4 bases and J by 3 bases, with 4 bases between. Looked up from germline, CDR1 is SGHRS and CDR2 is YFSETQ. CDR3 length: 11 amino acids. Combining the CDR3 with reference TRBV5-1 and TRBJ2-5 gives the whole variable domain KAGVTQTPRYLIKTRGQQVTLSCSPISGHRSVSWYQQTPGQGLQFLFEYFSETQRNKGNFPGRFSGRQFSNSRSEMNVSTLELGDSALYLCASSVEETQYFGPGTRLLVL.

This clonotype was seen repeatedly, ten times or more. The chain uses TRBV7-2 and TRBJ2-7; 14 nucleotides agree with TRBD2. The germline CDR1 and CDR2 sequences are SGHTA and FQGNSA. The length of the CDR3 is 16 residues. V gave up 5 bases and J gave up 2 bases; unmatched junction bases: 5. DNA of the CDR3: TGTGCCAGCAGCCAGATGGGACTAGCGGGGGCCTACGAGCAGTACTTC. Amino acids: CASSQMGLAGAYEQYF.

This clonotype was seen many times. The chain combines TRBV27 with TRBJ2-4, with D perhaps matching TRBD1 (6 bases). This CDR3 spans 14 amino acids. Germline CDR1 is MNHEY and CDR2 is SMNVEV (reference sequence). V dropped 4 bases and J dropped 8 bases, with 15 bases sitting between them. The CDR3 sequence is CASSYGGVSDIQYF. The CDR3 bases are TGTGCCAGCAGTTATGGGGGCGTTTCGGACATTCAGTACTTC.

This clonotype was detected ten times or more. The chain employs TRBV7-2 and TRBJ1-6; no definite D call. Per the germline V gene, CDR1 is SGHTA and CDR2 is FQGNSA. The CDR3 loop spans 18 amino acids. V was pared by 2 bases and J by 0 bases, with 14 bases between. This chain's CDR3 is CASSLLGIRVSYNSPLHF. The DNA for the CDR3 is TGTGCCAGCAGCTTACTTGGTATCCGGGTCTCCTATAATTCACCCCTCCACTTT.

In regard to this clonotype: Since a much larger clone is just one base distant, this may be a read error. The rearrangement joins TRBV29-1 to TRBJ2-7; no clear D gene. V lost 7 bases, J lost 5 bases, and 12 bases lay in between. The CDR3 extends over 11 amino acids. Germline CDR1 and CDR2: SQVTM and ANQGSEA. The CDR3 loop is CSAFNTNEQYF. The CDR3, as DNA: TGCAGCGCCTTCAACACCAACGAGCAGTACTTC.

Many counts were recorded for this clonotype. The CDR3 here is CASSYSKPTSGRADNEQFF. The CDR3 nucleotides read TGTGCCAGCAGTTACTCTAAACCGACTAGCGGGAGAGCCGACAATGAGCAGTTCTTC. This sequence joins TRBV6-5 and TRBJ2-1; 12 bases are a match to TRBD2. The CDR3 has 19 amino acids. The trim removed 0 bases at V and 5 bases at J, leaving 11 bases unmatched. Per the germline V gene, CDR1 is MNHEY and CDR2 is SVGAGI.

With respect to this clonotype: The CDR3 carries no conserved terminal phenylalanine or tryptophan, so it likely arises from a read error. The chain couples TRBV5-1 to TRBJ2-4, with D possibly matching TRBD2 (5 bases). The CDR3 is made up of 12 amino acids. Trimming took off 4 bases at V and 8 bases at J, with 10 bases between the two ends. Looked up from germline, CDR1 is SGHRS and CDR2 is YFSETQ. Here the CDR3 DNA reads TGCGCCAGCAGCCTCTCGGGGTACATTCAGTACTCC. Protein product: CASSLSGYIQYS.

This clonotype occurred many times. The chain uses TRBV12-3 or TRBV12-4 and TRBJ2-2, with 11 positions matching TRBD1. V lost 3 bases, J lost 6 bases, and 3 bases stayed unmatched. CDR3 size: 15 residues. CDR3 amino acids: CASSLDRGLPGELFF. DNA for the CDR3: TGTGCCAGCAGTTTGGACAGGGGGCTTCCCGGGGAGCTGTTTTTT.

J is TRBJ2-2 and V is TRBV6-2 or TRBV6-3; tentative D call: TRBD1 (7 bases). Trimming cost V 0 bases and J 8 bases, with 28 bases left between them. The CDR3 totals 20 residues. CDR1 and CDR2 from the germline V gene are MNHEY and SVGEGT. CDR3 protein: CASSYSSLIGAGGGEGELFF. CDR3 bases: TGTGCCAGCAGTTACTCGAGTCTTATAGGGGCAGGGGGAGGTGAGGGGGAGCTGTTTTTT.

This clonotype showed up many times. The V call is TRBV14, the J call TRBJ2-3; D call uncertain. CDR1 is SGHDN, CDR2 FVKESK, per germline. V lost 1 base and J lost 3, with 8 bases in between. The CDR3 totals 14 residues. The CDR3: CASSQGGTTDTQYF. For the CDR3, the DNA is TGTGCCAGCAGCCAAGGGGGTACGACAGATACGCAGTATTTT. Filled out from reference TRBV14 and TRBJ2-3, the complete variable domain reads EAGVTQFPSHSVIEKGQTVTLRCDPISGHDNLYWYRRVMGKEIKFLLHFVKESKQDESGMPNNRFLAERTGGTYSTLKVQPAELEDSGVYFCASSQGGTTDTQYFGPGTRLTVL.

This clonotype was detected a few times. The J gene is TRBJ2-7, the V gene TRBV20-1; 9 bases map to TRBD2. Germline V gives CDR1 DFQATT, CDR2 SNEGSKA (reference sequence). The CDR3 is made up of 13 amino acids. The ends lost 6 bases at V and 5 bases at J; junction bases unmatched: 8. CDR3 sequence reads: CSALSGRGDEQYF. The CDR3 bases are TGCAGTGCCCTTAGCGGGAGAGGGGACGAGCAGTACTTC.